The entry that follows covers one TCR beta chain sequence. Its antigen is as yet unknown. Trimming shortened V by 0 bases and J by 0 bases, and 11 bases separated the two germline ends. This CDR3 is 15 amino acids long. Germline V CDR1 and CDR2: SQVTM, ANQGSEA. This record belongs to a study of beta chain features in type 1 diabetes. Looking at the study overall: Researchers looked at 95 million to 140 million sorted cells across all samples. General study results and limits: Whether HLA type influences TCRB rearrangement remained unresolved here. Patients and controls would be equally affected if PCR favored shorter templates. Reduced insertions and increased deletions marked VDJ junctions in type 1 diabetes patients.

Investigators reverse transcribed all isolated RNA, so they sequenced expressed TCRB transcripts. Data came from immunoSEQ multiplex PCR; TCRdb stores just in-frame clones and leaves some out. The top ten hold over 2% of the sample, which has approximately 170,000 clones, over 7.5% seen once. The chain joins TRBV29-1 to TRBJ1-1; a possible D gene is TRBD1 (5 bases). The sample consisted of central memory CD4+ T cells from blood. This receptor was identified in a woman between 18 and 29 years old in good health. The CDR3 is CSVEDPQGVNTEAFF. CDR3 nucleotide sequence: TGCAGCGTTGAAGATCCCCAGGGCGTGAACACTGAAGCTTTCTTT.